This T cell receptor beta chain was profiled in a study of shared clonotypes between healthy human individuals (TCRdb year 2020). As for the study more broadly: The cohort comprised two women and a few men aged 18 to 49 years. Per donor, three plates each were used for CD4 naive and CD4 memory, two for CD8 naive, and one for CD8 memory. Blood TCR repertoires of five healthy adults were deeply sequenced to estimate repertoire size and the extent of clonotype sharing between individuals. To increase sequencing depth and limit assay-specific biases, TCR repertoire library preparation and sequencing were carried out by different laboratories using diverse techniques. Per donor, leukapheresis produced somewhere between about 0.8 and 9 billion PBMCs.

Healthy HIV-negative adults with no recently reported acute infections or vaccinations were included as donors. Only Caucasian adults living in Nashville, Tennessee, USA were represented among the donors. Magnetic negative selection was used to enrich CD4+ T cells, after which naive cells were positively selected on CD45RA and the negative fraction became the memory subset. Blood was collected by leukapheresis, and PBMCs were isolated by Ficoll-Histopaque density gradient centrifugation and then cryopreserved in liquid nitrogen vapor phase. Analytical flow cytometry was used to check the purity and quantity of each magnetically sorted T cell population. From each sorted fraction, genomic DNA was isolated and quantified by UV absorbance on a Nanodrop 2000c. Using the deep immunoSEQ assay, TCR CDR3 regions were amplified from genomic DNA by multiplex PCR. Genomic DNA extracted from each cell subset was distributed evenly over all wells of several immunoSEQ 96-well plates, and each plate served as one replicate. Each replicate PCR for sorted subsets received roughly 200 ng genomic DNA, equal to around 32,000 T cell genomes. The purified libraries were quantified using a Qubit 3.0 fluorometer, sized with a Bioanalyzer 2100, and then quantified again using the KAPA Library Quantification kit. A separate single-read 150-cycle Illumina NextSeq 550 flow cell was used to sequence each immunoSEQ 96-well plate. In the paper's pipeline: Because only junctional sequences without quality scores were contained in the immunoSEQ output, filtering matching that applied to full-length reads could not be performed. To assign V/J genes and CDR3, sequences were annotated against IMGT germline references using PyIR, a Python wrapper for IgBLAST v1.9. Reads with weak V/J assignments (E-value above 1e-6), missing CDR3, stop codons, out-of-frame junctions, or ambiguous translated residues were removed. V3J clonotypes were defined as sequences sharing an identical inferred V gene, J gene, and CDR3 amino acid sequence. Percentage overlap between repertoires was calculated by dividing the number of shared unique clonotypes by the size of the smaller repertoire. Richness of each repertoire was evaluated using RTK rarefaction, the Chao1 estimator, and Recon v2.1 estimates of unobserved clonotypes. Generation probabilities for all TCRbeta clonotypes obtained by the gDNA method from a handful of donors were computed using OLGA. TCRdb's version of the immuneACCESS table is confined to in-frame rearrangements and falls short of the full clone set. An unresolved V gene accounts for under half of the shortfall where checked; the remainder is of unknown origin. V and J calls and clone size are copied from that table; D and trimming were computed from the DNA. This sample has more than 2 million clones in its table, and about 95% of those were observed once. The ten largest make up 0.13% of the sample.

V ends up 0 bases short and J 6 bases short, with an unmatched junction base count of 6. Its CDR3 holds 15 amino acids, cysteine through phenylalanine. Solely the CDR3 DNA is kept, with 45 bases framed from the first base. The germline V gene supplies CDR1 SGDLS and CDR2 YYNGEE. Here is what the overall study found, with its caveats: Approximately 4.8% of naive CD4, 3.5% of naive CD8, 2.3% of memory CD4, and around 0.4% of memory CD8 clonotypes were shared across several donors. Because the study included only a small number of donors, the genetic and exposure-history diversity represented was limited. Sampling was restricted to blood, and TCR repertoires in tissues likely differ from the TCR repertoires found in blood. Even with the large sequencing depth, rarefaction of the sorted-subset datasets indicated that sequencing was incomplete. Naive subsets generally had larger estimated clonotype richness than memory subsets did. Compared with non-shared clonotypes, the clonotypes found in all four sorted-subset donors had higher generation probabilities. Pairwise subsampling led to the expectation that sequencing depth would affect the degree of clonotype sharing among donors.

In the case of this clone: Its antigen remains undetermined. Qualities for individual bases were not recorded, and no much larger clone is one base off.

The rearrangement combines TRBV9 with TRBJ1-1; 9 central nucleotides agree with TRBD1. The sample comprised naive CD4+ T cells sorted from blood. What this sample's cell subset or site label stands for: CD45RA+ positively selected. The TCR originated in a young man in good health. The nucleotide sequence reads TGTGCCAGCAGCGTAGTGGGACAGGGTACTTCTGAAGCTTTCTTT. Translated, it gives CASSVVGQGTSEAFF. With the rest looked up from the reference TRBV9 and TRBJ1-1 genes rather than sequenced, the full variable domain is DSGVTQTPKHLITATGQRVTLRCSPRSGDLSVYWYQQSLDQGLQFLIQYYNGEERAKGNILERFSAQQFPDLHSELNLSSLELGDSALYFCASSVVGQGTSEAFFGQGTRLTVV.